The sequence of this TCR beta chain was determined in a study of cytomegalovirus exposure and HLA in healthy donors. General study results and limits: In vitro checks showed that a few CMV-associated chains really do target CMV antigens. The listing of roughly 160 TCR beta chains classed them as cytomegalovirus-associated.

Healthy bone marrow donors made up the donor group. This CDR3 region has 14 residues. Germline V gene data show CDR1 as MNHEY and CDR2 as SMNVEV (reference sequence). Germline trimming cut 6 bases from V and 1 base from J; bases unmatched to any gene: 4. Primers for the PCR totalled 60 Vbeta and 13 Jbeta. Profiled with immunoSEQ multiplex PCR; TCRdb holds only in-frame clones, not every one. The top ten hold under 15% of the sample, which has about 180,000 clones, roughly 80% seen once. On this clone: Its specificity is unknown.

V usage is TRBV27 and J usage is TRBJ1-1, with 8 bases that match TRBD1. The receptor was derived from a woman aged 45-59 years in good health and CMV-seropositive. Sequenced: PBMCs. The DNA of the CDR3 is TGTGCCAGCAGACGACAGGGGCGGAACACTGAAGCTTTCTTT. Translated: CASRRQGRNTEAFF.